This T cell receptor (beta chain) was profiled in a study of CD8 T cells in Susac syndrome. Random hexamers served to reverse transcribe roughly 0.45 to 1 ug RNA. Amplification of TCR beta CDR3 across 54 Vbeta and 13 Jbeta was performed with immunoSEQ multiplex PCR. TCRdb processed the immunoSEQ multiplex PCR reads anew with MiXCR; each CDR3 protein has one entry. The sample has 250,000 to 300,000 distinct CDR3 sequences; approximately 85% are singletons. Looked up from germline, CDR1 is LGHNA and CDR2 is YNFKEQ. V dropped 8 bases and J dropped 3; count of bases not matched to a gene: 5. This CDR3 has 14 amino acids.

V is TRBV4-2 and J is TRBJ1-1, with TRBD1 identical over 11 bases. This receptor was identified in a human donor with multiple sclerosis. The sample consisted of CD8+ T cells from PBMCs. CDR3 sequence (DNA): TGTGCCAGCCGGACAGGGGGCGAGGACACTGAAGCTTTCTTT. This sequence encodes CASRTGGEDTEAFF.